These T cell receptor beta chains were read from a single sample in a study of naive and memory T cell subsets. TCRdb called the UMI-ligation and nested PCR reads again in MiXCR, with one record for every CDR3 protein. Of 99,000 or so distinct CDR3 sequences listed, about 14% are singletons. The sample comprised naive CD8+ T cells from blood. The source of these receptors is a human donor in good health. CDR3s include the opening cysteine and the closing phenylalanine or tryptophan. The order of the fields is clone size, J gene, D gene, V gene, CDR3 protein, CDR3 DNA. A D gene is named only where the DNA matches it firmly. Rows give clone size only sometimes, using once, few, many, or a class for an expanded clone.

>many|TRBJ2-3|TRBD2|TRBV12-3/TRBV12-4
CASSLLASGSKDTQYF
TGTGCCAGCAGTTTGCTGGCTAGCGGGAGTAAGGATACGCAGTATTTT
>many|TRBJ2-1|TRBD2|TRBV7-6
CASSLDGGGYYNEQFF
TGTGCCAGCAGCTTAGACGGCGGGGGATATTACAATGAGCAGTTCTTC
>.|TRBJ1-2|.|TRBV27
CASSPRGVNYGYTF
TGTGCCAGCAGCCCCAGGGGAGTGAACTATGGCTACACCTTC
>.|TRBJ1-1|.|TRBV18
CASSPPGPEEAFF
TGTGCCAGCTCACCCCCGGGTCCGGAGGAAGCTTTCTTT
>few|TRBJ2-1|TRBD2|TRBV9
CASSVAEGSGRVGDEQFF
TGTGCCAGCAGCGTAGCTGAAGGTAGCGGGAGGGTCGGGGATGAGCAGTTCTTC
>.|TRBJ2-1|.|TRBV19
CASSIGGSEQFF
TGTGCCAGTAGTATAGGGGGGTCAGAGCAGTTCTTC
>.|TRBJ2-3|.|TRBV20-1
CSASLRTSTDTQYF
TGCAGTGCCTCACTAAGGACTAGCACAGATACGCAGTATTTT
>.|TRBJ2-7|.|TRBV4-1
CATSQDETGPYEQYF
TGCGCCACCAGCCAAGATGAGACAGGTCCCTACGAGCAGTACTTC
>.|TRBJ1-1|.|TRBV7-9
CASRVVRNTEAFF
TGTGCCAGCAGAGTTGTACGGAACACTGAAGCTTTCTTT
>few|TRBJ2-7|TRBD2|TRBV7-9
CASSFSGNSGEQYF
TGTGCCAGCAGCTTTAGCGGGAACTCGGGGGAGCAGTACTTC